These 2 T cell receptor beta chains originate from one sample sequenced in a study of identical twins. MiXCR, applied by TCRdb to the 5' RACE reads, yields one record per CDR3 protein. The table includes around 570,000 distinct CDR3 sequences, around 9.6% detected once. This same sample was also taken into another study, of yellow fever vaccine responses in identical twins.

Sequenced sample: PBMCs. The receptor set was obtained from a woman between 18 and 29 years old in good health.

This clonotype was recorded many times. The chain joins TRBV28 to TRBJ2-6; TRBD1 matches at 7 bases. Germline V gives CDR1 MDHEN, CDR2 SYDVKM. J was trimmed by 2 bases and V by 6 bases; bases with no gene match: 4. The length of the CDR3 is 15 residues. CDR3 DNA sequence: TGTGCCAGCAGCCACAGGGGTGCTGGGGCCAACGTCCTGACTTTC. Translation gives CASSHRGAGANVLTF. The full variable domain, with the rest looked up from reference TRBV28 and TRBJ2-6, is DVKVTQSSRYLVKRTGEKVFLECVQDMDHENMFWYRQDPGLGLRLIYFSYDVKMKEKGDIPEGYSVSREKKERFSLILESASTNQTSMYLCASSHRGAGANVLTFGAGSRLTVL.

The chain recombines TRBV28 with TRBJ2-6; D is undetermined. Germline CDR1 and CDR2: MDHEN and SYDVKM. V was clipped by 7 bases and J by 0 bases, with 7 bases between them. The CDR3 runs to 14 residues. The CDR3 loop reads CASKRSSGANVLTF. Here the CDR3 DNA reads TGTGCCAGCAAGAGGAGCTCTGGGGCCAACGTCCTGACTTTC.